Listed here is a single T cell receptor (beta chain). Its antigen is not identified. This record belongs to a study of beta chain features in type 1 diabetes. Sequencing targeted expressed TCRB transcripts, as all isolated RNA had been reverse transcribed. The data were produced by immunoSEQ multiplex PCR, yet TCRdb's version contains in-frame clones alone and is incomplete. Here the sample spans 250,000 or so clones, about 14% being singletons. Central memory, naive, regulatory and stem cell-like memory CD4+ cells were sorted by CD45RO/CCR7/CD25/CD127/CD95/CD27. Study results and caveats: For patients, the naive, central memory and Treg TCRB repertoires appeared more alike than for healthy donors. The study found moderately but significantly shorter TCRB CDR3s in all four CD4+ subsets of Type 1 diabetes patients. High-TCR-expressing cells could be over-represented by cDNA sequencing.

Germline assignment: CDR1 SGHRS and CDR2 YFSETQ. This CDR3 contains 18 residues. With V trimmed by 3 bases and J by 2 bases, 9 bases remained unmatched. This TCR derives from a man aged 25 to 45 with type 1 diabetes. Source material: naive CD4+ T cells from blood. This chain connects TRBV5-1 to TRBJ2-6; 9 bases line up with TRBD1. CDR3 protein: CASSYAGTGWTGANVLTF. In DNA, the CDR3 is TGCGCCAGCAGCTATGCCGGGACAGGGTGGACTGGGGCCAACGTCCTGACTTTC.